Each of the 7 T cell receptor beta chains below was sequenced from the same sample in a study of PD-1 blockade in classical Hodgkin lymphoma. The time point was: cycle 4 day 1 (C4D1), after more than five weeks of nivolumab. Autologous stem cell transplantation was followed by relapse in every patient, and brentuximab vedotin exposure varied. Measured with immunoSEQ multiplex PCR; TCRdb has only the in-frame clones, and not every one. In the table there are 25,000 to 40,000 clones, approximately 65% of which are singletons. This sample comprised peripheral blood mononuclear cells (PBMCs), obtained before the fourth cycle of nivolumab. All receptors derive from a human donor with classical Hodgkin lymphoma.

The V gene is TRBV19, the J gene TRBJ2-2; 8 bases align to TRBD1. Germline values: CDR1 LNHDA, CDR2 SQIVND (reference sequence). This CDR3 spans 17 amino acids. The V and J ends lost 3 bases and 0 bases, in that order; junction bases with no gene match: 6. Written as DNA, the CDR3 is TGTGCCAGTAGTATTGGTGGGGGACAGGCGAACACCGGGGAGCTGTTTTTT. Protein product: CASSIGGGQANTGELFF.

The V call is TRBV5-1, the J call TRBJ2-7; D remains ambiguous. Deletions cut 3 bases from V and 3 bases from J, with 4 bases between. The CDR3 length is 11 residues. In germline, CDR1 is SGHRS, CDR2 YFSETQ. The CDR3 DNA sequence: TGCGCCAGCAGCTGGGGCTACGAGCAGTACTTC. This gives the protein CASSWGYEQYF.

This rearrangement joins TRBV9 to TRBJ2-2; TRBD2 matches at 8 bases. CDR1 is SGDLS, CDR2 YYNGEE, per germline. This CDR3 region has 15 residues. V lost 1 base and J lost 4; bases outside the gene matches: 3. CDR3: CASSVSSGLTGELFF. CDR3 in DNA: TGTGCCAGCAGCGTATCTAGCGGGCTCACCGGGGAGCTGTTTTTT.

The chain has TRBV7-2 and TRBJ2-7; D is uncertain. Per the germline V gene, CDR1 is SGHTA and CDR2 is FQGNSA. This CDR3 spans 14 amino acids. The V end lost 1 base, the J end lost 1 base, and 8 bases lay between the germline ends. The DNA for the CDR3 is TGTGCCAGCAGCTTAGATTTTTTTTCCTACGAGCAGTACTTC. It specifies CASSLDFFSYEQYF.

The chain joins TRBV7-7 to TRBJ2-5, with D possibly matching TRBD1 (6 bases). The CDR3 has 13 amino acids. V lost 4 bases and J lost 3, with 9 bases in between. The V gene's germline CDR1 is SSHAT and CDR2 FNYEAQ (reference sequence). DNA for the CDR3: TGTGCCAGCAGCTCGACAGGTGAAGAGACCCAGTACTTC. Its translation is CASSSTGEETQYF.

The DNA for the CDR3 is TGTGCCAGCAGCTACGACAGGGCAGGCGACGGTGGCTACACCTTC. It codes for CASSYDRAGDGGYTF. V is TRBV7-2 and J is TRBJ1-2, with 7 bases that match TRBD1. Germline V CDR1 and CDR2: SGHTA, FQGNSA. V lost 4 bases, J lost 7 bases, and 12 bases stayed unmatched. CDR3 size: 15 residues. The entire variable domain, with the rest obtained from reference TRBV7-2 and TRBJ1-2, is as follows: GAGVSQSPSNKVTEKGKDVELRCDPISGHTALYWYRQSLGQGLEFLIYFQGNSAPDKSGLPSDRFSAERTGGSVSTLTIQRTQQEDSAVYLCASSYDRAGDGGYTFGSGTRLTVV.

The chain couples TRBV28 to TRBJ2-2; D ambiguous. In germline, CDR1 is MDHEN, CDR2 SYDVKM. The CDR3 consists of 12 residues. The germline V and J ends were trimmed by 3 bases and 7 bases, with 6 bases remaining between them. Here the CDR3 reads CASSFGGGELFF. The CDR3 DNA is TGTGCCAGCAGTTTCGGCGGCGGGGAGCTGTTTTTT.